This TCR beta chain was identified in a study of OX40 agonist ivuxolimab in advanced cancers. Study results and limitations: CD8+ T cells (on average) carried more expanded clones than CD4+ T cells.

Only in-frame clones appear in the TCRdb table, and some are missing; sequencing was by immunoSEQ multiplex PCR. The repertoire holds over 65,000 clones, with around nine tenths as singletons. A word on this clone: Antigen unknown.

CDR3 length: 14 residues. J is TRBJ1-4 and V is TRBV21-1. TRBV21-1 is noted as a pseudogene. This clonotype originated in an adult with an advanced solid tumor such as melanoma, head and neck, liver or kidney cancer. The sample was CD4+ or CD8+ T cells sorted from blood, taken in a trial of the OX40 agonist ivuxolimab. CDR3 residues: CARRGVPTNEKLFF. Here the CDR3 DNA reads TGTGCCAGGCGGGGAGTACCTACTAATGAAAAACTGTTTTTT.